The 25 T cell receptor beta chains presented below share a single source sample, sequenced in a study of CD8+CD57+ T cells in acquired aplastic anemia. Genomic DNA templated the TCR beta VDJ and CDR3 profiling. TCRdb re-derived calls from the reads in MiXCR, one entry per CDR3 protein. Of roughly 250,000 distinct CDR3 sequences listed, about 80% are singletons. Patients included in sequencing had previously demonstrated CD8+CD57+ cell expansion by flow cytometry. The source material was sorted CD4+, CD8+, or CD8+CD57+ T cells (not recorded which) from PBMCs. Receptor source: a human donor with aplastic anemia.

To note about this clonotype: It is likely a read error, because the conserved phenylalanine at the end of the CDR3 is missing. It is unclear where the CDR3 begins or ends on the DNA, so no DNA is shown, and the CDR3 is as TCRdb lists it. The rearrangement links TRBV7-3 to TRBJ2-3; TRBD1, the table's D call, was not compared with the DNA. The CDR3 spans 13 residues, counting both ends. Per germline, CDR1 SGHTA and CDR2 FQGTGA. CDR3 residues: CASSEGGRHTGYS.

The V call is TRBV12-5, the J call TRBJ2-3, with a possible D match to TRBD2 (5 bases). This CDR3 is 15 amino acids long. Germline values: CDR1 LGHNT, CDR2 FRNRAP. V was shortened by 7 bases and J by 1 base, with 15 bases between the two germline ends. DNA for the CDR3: TGTGCTAGTGTCTCAAAGGACGGGGGCACAGATACGCAGTATTTT. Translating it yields CASVSKDGGTDTQYF.

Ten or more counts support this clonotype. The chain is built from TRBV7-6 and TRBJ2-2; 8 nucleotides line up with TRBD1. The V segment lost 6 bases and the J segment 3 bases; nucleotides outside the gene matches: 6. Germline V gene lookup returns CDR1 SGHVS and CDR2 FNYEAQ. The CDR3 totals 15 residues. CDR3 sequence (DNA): TGTGCCAGCAGAGAGACAGGGGTGGACACCGGGGAGCTGTTTTTT. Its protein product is CASRETGVDTGELFF. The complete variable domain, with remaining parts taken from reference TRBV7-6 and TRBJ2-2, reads GAGVSQSPRYKVTKRGQDVALRCDPISGHVSLYWYRQALGQGPEFLTYFNYEAQQDKSGLPNDRFSAERPEGSISTLTIQRTEQRDSAMYRCASRETGVDTGELFFGEGSRLTVL.

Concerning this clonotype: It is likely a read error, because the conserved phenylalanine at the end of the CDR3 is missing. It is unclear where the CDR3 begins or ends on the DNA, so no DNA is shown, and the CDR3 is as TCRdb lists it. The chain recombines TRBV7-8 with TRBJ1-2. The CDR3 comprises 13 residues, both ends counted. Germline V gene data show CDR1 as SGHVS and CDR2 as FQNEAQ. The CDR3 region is CASSHAPAWASAS.

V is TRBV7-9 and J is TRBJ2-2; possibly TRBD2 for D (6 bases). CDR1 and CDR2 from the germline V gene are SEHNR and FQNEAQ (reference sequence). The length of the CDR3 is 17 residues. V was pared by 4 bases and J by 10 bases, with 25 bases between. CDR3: CASSYSEGGYNSPELFF. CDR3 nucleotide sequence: TGTGCCAGCAGCTACTCGGAGGGCGGCTATAATTCACCGGAGCTGTTTTTT.

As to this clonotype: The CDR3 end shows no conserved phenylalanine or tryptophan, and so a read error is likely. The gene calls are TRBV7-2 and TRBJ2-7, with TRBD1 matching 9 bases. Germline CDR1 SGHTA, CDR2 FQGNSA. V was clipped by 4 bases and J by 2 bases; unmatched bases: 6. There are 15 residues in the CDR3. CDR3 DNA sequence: TGTGCCAGCAGCTCCGGGACAGGGACGACCTACGAGCAGTACCTC. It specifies CASSSGTGTTYEQYL.

CDR3 sequence reads: CASSLHANGVALSYEQYV. CDR3 coding DNA: TGTGCCAGCTCCTTACATGCCAACGGCGTAGCCCTTTCCTACGAGCAGTACGTC. The V and J genes are TRBV7-3 and TRBJ2-7; D is undetermined. V dropped 8 bases and J dropped 1 base, with 27 bases sitting between them. This CDR3 comprises 18 residues. The germline V gene encodes CDR1 SGHTA and CDR2 FQGTGA.

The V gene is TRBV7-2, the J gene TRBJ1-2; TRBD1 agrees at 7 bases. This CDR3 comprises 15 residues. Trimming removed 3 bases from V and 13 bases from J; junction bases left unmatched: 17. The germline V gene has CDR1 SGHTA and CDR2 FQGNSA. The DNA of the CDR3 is TGTGCCAGCAGCTTTCGTGGAGACGGGACAGACCGCTCCACCTTC. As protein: CASSFRGDGTDRSTF.

In DNA, the CDR3 is TGTGCCATCACGCGTGCTTGGCGTGCCGATACGCAGTATTTT. This translates into CAITRAWRADTQYF. The chain employs TRBV11-3 and TRBJ2-3; no clear D. CDR1 is SGHNT, CDR2 YENEEA, per germline. V lost 10 bases and J lost 6, with 20 bases in between. The CDR3 covers 14 residues.

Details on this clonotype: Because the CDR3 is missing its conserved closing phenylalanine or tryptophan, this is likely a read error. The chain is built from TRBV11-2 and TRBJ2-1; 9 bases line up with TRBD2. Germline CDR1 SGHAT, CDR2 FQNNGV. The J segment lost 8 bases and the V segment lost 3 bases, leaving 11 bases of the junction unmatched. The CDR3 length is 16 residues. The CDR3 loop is CASSLKRSGGSDEQFL. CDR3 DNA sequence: TGTGCCAGCAGCTTGAAAAGGAGCGGGGGGAGCGATGAGCAGTTCCTC.

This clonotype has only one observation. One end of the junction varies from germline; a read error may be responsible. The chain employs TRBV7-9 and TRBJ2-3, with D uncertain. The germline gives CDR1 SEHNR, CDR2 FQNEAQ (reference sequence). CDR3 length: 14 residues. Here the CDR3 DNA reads TGTGCCAGCAGCTTAGCGCTCACTATTGCGAGGCGAAGATTT. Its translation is CASSLALTIARRRF.

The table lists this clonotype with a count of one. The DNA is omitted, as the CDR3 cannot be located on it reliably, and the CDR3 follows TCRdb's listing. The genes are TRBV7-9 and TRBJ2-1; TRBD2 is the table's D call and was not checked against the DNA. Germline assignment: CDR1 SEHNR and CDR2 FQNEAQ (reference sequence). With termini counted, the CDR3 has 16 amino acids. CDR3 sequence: CASSLAGTEAFFEQFF.

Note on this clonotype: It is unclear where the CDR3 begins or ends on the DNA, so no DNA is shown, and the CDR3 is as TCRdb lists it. The CDR3 here is CASSLSSGGYTFDF. The V and J genes are TRBV9 and TRBJ2-5. The CDR3 sequence runs 14 residues, both termini included. Per the germline V gene, CDR1 is SGDLS and CDR2 is YYNGEE.

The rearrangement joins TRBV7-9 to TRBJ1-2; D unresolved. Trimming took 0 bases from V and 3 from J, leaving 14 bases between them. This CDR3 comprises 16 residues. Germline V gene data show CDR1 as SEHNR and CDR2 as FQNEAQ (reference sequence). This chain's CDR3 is CASSLAPVTQDYGYTF. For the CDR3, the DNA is TGTGCCAGCAGCTTAGCCCCCGTTACCCAAGACTATGGCTACACCTTC.

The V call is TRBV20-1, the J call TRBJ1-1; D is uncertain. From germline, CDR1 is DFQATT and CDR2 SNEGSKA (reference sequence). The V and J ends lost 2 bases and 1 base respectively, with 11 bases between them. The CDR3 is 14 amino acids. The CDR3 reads CSARSGVSNTEAFF. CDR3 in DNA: TGCAGTGCTAGAAGCGGAGTTTCGAACACTGAAGCTTTCTTT.

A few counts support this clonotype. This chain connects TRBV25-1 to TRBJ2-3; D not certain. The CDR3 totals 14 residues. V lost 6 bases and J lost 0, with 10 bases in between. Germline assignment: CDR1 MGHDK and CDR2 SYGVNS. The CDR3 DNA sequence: TGTGCCAGCAGGGGGTCAGCAAGCACAGATACGCAGTATTTT. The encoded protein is CASRGSASTDTQYF.

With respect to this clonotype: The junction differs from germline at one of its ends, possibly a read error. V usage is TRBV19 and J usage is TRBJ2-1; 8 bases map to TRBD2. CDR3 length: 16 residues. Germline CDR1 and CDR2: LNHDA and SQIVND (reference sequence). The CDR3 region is CASSLRRRGGRGVQLF. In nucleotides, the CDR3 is TGTGCCAGTAGCCTTCGGAGACGCGGGGGGAGGGGAGTACAATTATTC.

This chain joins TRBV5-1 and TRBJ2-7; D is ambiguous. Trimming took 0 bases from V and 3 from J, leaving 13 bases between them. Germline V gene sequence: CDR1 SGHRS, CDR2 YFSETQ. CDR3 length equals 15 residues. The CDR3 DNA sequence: TGCGCCAGCAGCTTGGGGGCCGAGAACTACTACGAGCAGTACGTC. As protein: CASSLGAENYYEQYV.

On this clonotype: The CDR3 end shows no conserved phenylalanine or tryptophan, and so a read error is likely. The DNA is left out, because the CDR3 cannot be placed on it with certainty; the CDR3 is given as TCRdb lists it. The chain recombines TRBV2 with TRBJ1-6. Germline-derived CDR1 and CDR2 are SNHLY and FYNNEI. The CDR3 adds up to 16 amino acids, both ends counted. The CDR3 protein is CASRSGEGGHNEPYHG.

The CDR3 region is CASSLGDGPYEQYF. The CDR3 DNA follows: TGTGCCAGCAGCTTGGGGGACGGACCCTACGAGCAGTACTTC. This chain uses TRBV5-4 with TRBJ2-7; the D gene could be TRBD1 or TRBD2 (5 bases each). Deletions cut 0 bases from V and 2 bases from J, with 9 bases between. Germline lookup yields CDR1 SGHNT and CDR2 YYREEE (reference sequence). There are 14 residues in the CDR3. Together with reference TRBV5-4 and TRBJ2-7, the CDR3 gives the full variable domain: ETGVTQSPTHLIKTRGQQVTLRCSSQSGHNTVSWYQQALGQGPQFIFQYYREEENGRGNFPPRFSGLQFPNYSSELNVNALELDDSALYLCASSLGDGPYEQYFGPGTRLTVT.

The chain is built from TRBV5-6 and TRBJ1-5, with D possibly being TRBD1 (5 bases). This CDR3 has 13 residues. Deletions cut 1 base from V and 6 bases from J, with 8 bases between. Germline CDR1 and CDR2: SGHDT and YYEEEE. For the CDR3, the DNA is TGTGCCAGCAGCTTGAGCGGGGCTCAGCCCCAGCATTTT. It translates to CASSLSGAQPQHF.

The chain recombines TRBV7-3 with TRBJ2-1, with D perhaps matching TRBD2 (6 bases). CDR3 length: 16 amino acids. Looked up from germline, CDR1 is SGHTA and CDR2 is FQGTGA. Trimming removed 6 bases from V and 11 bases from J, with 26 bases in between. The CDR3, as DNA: TGTGCCAGCAGTTCTCACGGGACTGGGGGAGACACCCAGCAGTTCTTC. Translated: CASSSHGTGGDTQQFF.

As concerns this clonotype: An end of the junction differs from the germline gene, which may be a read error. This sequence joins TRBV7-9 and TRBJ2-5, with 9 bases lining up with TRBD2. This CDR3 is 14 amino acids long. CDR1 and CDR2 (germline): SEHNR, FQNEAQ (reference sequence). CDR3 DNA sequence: TGTGCCAGCGGCTTTCAAAGAAGCGGGGGGAGCCAGTACTTC. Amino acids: CASGFQRSGGSQYF.

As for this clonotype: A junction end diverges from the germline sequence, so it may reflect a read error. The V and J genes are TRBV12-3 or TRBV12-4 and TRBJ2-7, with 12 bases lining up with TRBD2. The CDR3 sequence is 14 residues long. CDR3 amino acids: CARKCLTSGGSRMF. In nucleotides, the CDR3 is TGTGCCCGCAAGTGCTTGACTAGCGGGGGATCAAGAATGTTC.

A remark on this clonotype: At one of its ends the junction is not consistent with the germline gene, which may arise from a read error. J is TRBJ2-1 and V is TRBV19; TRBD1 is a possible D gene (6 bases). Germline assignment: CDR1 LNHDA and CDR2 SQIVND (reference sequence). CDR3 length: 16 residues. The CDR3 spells CASSQGSGDGNDELFF. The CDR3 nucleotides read TGTGCCAGCAGCCAGGGGAGCGGAGACGGCAATGATGAGCTGTTCTTC.